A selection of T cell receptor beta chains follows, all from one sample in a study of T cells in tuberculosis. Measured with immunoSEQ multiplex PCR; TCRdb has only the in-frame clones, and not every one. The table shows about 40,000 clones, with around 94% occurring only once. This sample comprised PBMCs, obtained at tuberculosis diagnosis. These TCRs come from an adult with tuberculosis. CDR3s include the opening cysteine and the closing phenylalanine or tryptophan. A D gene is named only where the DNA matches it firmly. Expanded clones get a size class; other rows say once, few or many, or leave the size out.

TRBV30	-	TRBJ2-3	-	TGTGCCTGGGGGGCCCCCGCCACAGATACGCAGTATTTT	CAWGAPATDTQYF
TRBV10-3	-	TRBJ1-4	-	TGTGCCATCAGTGAGTCGACTGCAACTAATGAAAAACTGTTTTTT	CAISESTATNEKLFF
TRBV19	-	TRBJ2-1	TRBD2	TGTGCCAGTAGTGTAGGGCGGGGGGACTACAATGAGCAGTTCTTC	CASSVGRGDYNEQFF
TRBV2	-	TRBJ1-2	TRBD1	TGTGCCACAGGGGCCGACGGACAGGGGGCTAACTATGGCTACACCTTC	CATGADGQGANYGYTF
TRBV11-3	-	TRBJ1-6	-	TGTGCCAGCAGGGGGGGGGAGACCTATAATTCACCCCTCCACTTT	CASRGGETYNSPLHF
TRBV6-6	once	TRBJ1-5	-	TGTGCCAGCAGGCCCCCGGGGGTGTCTAGCAATCAGCCCCAGCATTTT	CASRPPGVSSNQPQHF
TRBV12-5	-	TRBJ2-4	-	TGTGCTAGTGTGGCCTCAAACATTCAGTACTTC	CASVASNIQYF
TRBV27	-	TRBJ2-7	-	TGTGCCAGCAGTTTTCGGGGGACCTACGAGCAGTACTTC	CASSFRGTYEQYF
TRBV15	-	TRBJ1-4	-	TGTGCCACCAGCAGGCACGGGTTGGGAGCAACTAATGAAAAACTGTTTTTT	CATSRHGLGATNEKLFF
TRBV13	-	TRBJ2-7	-	TGTGCCAGCAGCTTATCCAGGGGCTCTTACGAGCAGTACTTC	CASSLSRGSYEQYF
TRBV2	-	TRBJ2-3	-	TGTGCCAGCAGTTATAAAGCTAGCGTGGGGGGAACAGATACGCAGTATTTT	CASSYKASVGGTDTQYF
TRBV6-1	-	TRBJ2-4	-	TGTGCCAGCAGGGAGGGACTAGCCAAAAACATTCAGTACTTC	CASREGLAKNIQYF
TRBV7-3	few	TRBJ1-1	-	TGTGCCAGCAGCCTTACGGGGGGGAACACTGAAGCTTTCTTT	CASSLTGGNTEAFF
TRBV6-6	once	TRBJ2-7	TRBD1	TGTGCCAGTTCAGACAGGGTATTCTACGAGCAGTACTTC	CASSDRVFYEQYF
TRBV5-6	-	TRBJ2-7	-	TGTGCCAGCAGCTTGCCGCAGGATGCCTACGAGCAGTACTTC	CASSLPQDAYEQYF
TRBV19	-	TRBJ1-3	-	TGTGCCAGTAGTCCCAGGCGCTCTGGAAACACCATATATTTT	CASSPRRSGNTIYF
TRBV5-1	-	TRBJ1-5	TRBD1	TGCGCCAGCAGCCCCACAGGGGGAAGGCAGCCCCAGCATTTT	CASSPTGGRQPQHF
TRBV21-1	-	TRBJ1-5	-	TGTGCCAGCAGCAGGACAGACGGTTATAGCAATCAGCCCCAGCATTTT	CASSRTDGYSNQPQHF
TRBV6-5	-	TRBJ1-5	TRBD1	TGTGCCAGCAGTTCACCAGGGACAGGGGCGCAGCATTTT	CASSSPGTGAQHF
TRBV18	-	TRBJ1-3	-	TGTGCCAGCTCAATATCCGGGGGCTCTGGAAACACCATATATTTT	CASSISGGSGNTIYF
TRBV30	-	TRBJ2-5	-	TGTGCTATTAAACCAGAAGAGACCCAGTACTTC	CAIKPEETQYF
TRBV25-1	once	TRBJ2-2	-	TGTGCCAGCAGTGACGCCACTGGAGTAGCCGGGGAGCTGTTTTTT	CASSDATGVAGELFF
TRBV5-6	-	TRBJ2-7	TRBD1	TGTGCCAGCAGCTTGGCCAGGGGGCTGGGGTACTTC	CASSLARGLGYF
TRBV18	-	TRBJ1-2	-	TGTGCCAGCTCACCAGAACAGAACTATGGCTACACCTTC	CASSPEQNYGYTF
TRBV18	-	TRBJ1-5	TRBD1	TGTGCCAGCTCACCTCTTACAGGGGGCAAGCCCCAGCATTTT	CASSPLTGGKPQHF
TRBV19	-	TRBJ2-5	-	TGTGCCAGTTCTAGCGAACAGACCCAGTACTTC	CASSSEQTQYF
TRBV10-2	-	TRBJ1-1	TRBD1	TGCGCCAGCTCCACCTTCGGGACAGGGGACACTGAAGCTTTCTTT	CASSTFGTGDTEAFF
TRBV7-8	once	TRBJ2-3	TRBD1	TGTGCCAGCAGCGCTGGGACAGGGCCTGGCACAGATACGCAGTATTTT	CASSAGTGPGTDTQYF
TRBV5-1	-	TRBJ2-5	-	TGCGCCAGCAGCTTGTCGGGCAACAGGGATGGTGAGACCCAGTACTTC	CASSLSGNRDGETQYF
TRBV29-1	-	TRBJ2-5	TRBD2	TGCAGCGTTAGAGCGGGGGGGGAGGAGACCCAGTACTTC	CSVRAGGEETQYF
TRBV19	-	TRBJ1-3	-	TGTGCCAGTAGGAAAACAGCCTCTGGAAACACCATATATTTT	CASRKTASGNTIYF
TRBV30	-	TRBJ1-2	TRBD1	TGTGCCTGGAGCCGGGACAGGGGTAACTATGGCTACACCTTC	CAWSRDRGNYGYTF
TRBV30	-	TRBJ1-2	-	TGTGCCTCCCAATCGTCGCTGGGGGCGAGGGGCTACACCTTC	CASQSSLGARGYTF
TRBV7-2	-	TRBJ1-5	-	TGTGCCAGCAGCCTCGATTCGGATCAGCCCCAGCATTTT	CASSLDSDQPQHF
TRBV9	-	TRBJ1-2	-	TGTGCCACTTTTTCAGTAAACTATGGCTACACCTTC	CATFSVNYGYTF
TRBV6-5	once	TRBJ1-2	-	TGTGCCAGCAGTTACGACCTCAGGGTTTCTAACTATGGCTACACCTTC	CASSYDLRVSNYGYTF
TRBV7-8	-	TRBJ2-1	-	TGTGCCAGCAGCTTAGCGTTGTACCAGATCTACAATGAGCAGTTCTTC	CASSLALYQIYNEQFF
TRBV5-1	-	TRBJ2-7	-	TGCGCCAGCAGCTCAAAGCCCGGACAGAGCTCCTACGAGCAGTACTTC	CASSSKPGQSSYEQYF
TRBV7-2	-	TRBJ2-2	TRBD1	TGTGCCAGCAGCTTAGTAGGGGGCGCGAACACCGGGGAGCTGTTTTTT	CASSLVGGANTGELFF